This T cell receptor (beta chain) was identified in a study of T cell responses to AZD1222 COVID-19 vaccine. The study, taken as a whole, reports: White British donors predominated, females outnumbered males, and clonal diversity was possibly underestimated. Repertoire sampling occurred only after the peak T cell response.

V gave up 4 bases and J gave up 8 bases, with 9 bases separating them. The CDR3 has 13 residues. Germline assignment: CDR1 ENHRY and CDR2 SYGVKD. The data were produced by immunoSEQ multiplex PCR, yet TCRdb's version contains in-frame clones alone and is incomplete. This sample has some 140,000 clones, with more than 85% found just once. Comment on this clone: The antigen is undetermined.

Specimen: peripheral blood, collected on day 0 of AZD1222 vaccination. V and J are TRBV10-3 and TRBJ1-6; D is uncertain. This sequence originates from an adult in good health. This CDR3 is CAISADGDSPLHF. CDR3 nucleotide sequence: TGTGCCATCAGTGCGGACGGTGATTCACCCCTCCACTTT.